This T cell receptor (beta chain) derives from a study of STAT5B mutations in CD4+ large granular lymphocyte leukemia. Whole-study findings and limits: No patients shared main leukemic clonotypes, though around 27% appeared at low frequency elsewhere. Without HLA matching, higher CD4+ than CD8+ T-LGLL clonality could reflect small sample size.

As to this clone: Its antigen is currently unknown.

Sequenced by immunoSEQ multiplex PCR; TCRdb stores in-frame clones only, minus some. The profile shows tens of thousands of clones, just under 75% of them singletons. The clonotype originates from a human donor in good health. The sample taken for sequencing was CD4+ T cells from blood buffy coats.

CDR3 region: CASSYQRGSTDTQYF. CDR3 bases: TGTGCCAGCAGCTACCAGCGGGGGAGCACAGATACGCAGTATTTT. The V gene is TRBV7-2, the J gene TRBJ2-3; 8 bases fit TRBD2. Trimming removed 4 bases from V and 0 bases from J; junction bases left unmatched: 3. Germline CDR1 is SGHTA and CDR2 is FQGNSA. The CDR3 is made up of 15 amino acids.